The 9 T cell receptor beta chains below come from one sample, sequenced in a study of T cell repertoires in aging, cancer and after chemotherapy. Peripheral blood genomic DNA, not sorted cells or RNA, was the template. Multiplex touch-down PCR with TRB-A/B primers amplified rearranged V-D-J TRB sequences. TCRdb reprocessed the multiplex PCR reads with MiXCR, giving one entry per CDR3 protein. The table has 650 to 800 distinct CDR3 sequences, about 51% seen once. The sequenced sample consisted of blood. The receptors come from a human donor with a solid tumor.

The rearrangement links TRBV18 to TRBJ1-2; 8 bases are shared with TRBD1. Germline V CDR1 and CDR2: KGHSH, LQKENI. The CDR3 is 14 residues long. Trimming removed 0 bases from V and 8 bases from J; junction bases left unmatched: 5. The CDR3: CASSPPETGAGYTF. CDR3 nucleotides: TGTGCCAGCTCACCACCGGAGACAGGGGCCGGCTACACCTTC.

The chain has TRBV6-5 and TRBJ2-2; D unclear. Germline CDR1 reads MNHEY; CDR2 reads SVGAGI. Trimming stripped 4 bases from V and 4 bases from J, with 7 bases between. This CDR3 contains 13 residues. CDR3 sequence reads: CASSLPGTGELFF. CDR3 sequence (DNA): TGTGCCAGCAGTTTGCCGGGCACCGGGGAGCTGTTTTTT.

This clonotype was counted between two and nine times. The chain has TRBV29-1 and TRBJ1-1; D ambiguous. The CDR3 covers 12 residues. Trimming took off 7 bases at V and 0 bases at J, with 9 bases between the two ends. CDR1 SQVTM and CDR2 ANQGSEA come from the germline V gene. The DNA of the CDR3 is TGCAGCGAGGGTCTGGTGAACACTGAAGCTTTCTTT. Protein: CSEGLVNTEAFF.

The V gene is TRBV7-9, the J gene TRBJ2-5, with a weak D call TRBD2 (5 bases). The CDR3 has 13 amino acids. The V gene lost 7 bases and the J gene lost 5 bases, with 14 bases spanning the gap. Germline V lookup: CDR1 SEHNR, CDR2 FQNEAQ (reference sequence). CDR3 loop: CASTRSSGETQYF. In nucleotides, the CDR3 is TGTGCCAGCACCAGATCTTCGGGGGAGACCCAGTACTTC.

This clonotype has a handful of counts. The CDR3 DNA sequence: TGTGCCAGCAGCCCTAACGGGGGGGGTCCGGATTCACCCCTCCACTTT. This codes for CASSPNGGGPDSPLHF. V and J are TRBV5-4 and TRBJ1-6; the D gene is possibly TRBD1 (5 bases). The germline V gene has CDR1 SGHNT and CDR2 YYREEE (reference sequence). V lost 4 bases and J lost 8, with 19 bases in between. The CDR3 loop spans 16 amino acids.

The CDR3 protein is CSVVVVTTEAFF. In DNA, the CDR3 is TGCAGCGTTGTCGTGGTAACCACTGAAGCTTTCTTT. This chain joins TRBV29-1 and TRBJ1-1; D is undetermined. The CDR3 is 12 amino acids. V dropped 4 bases and J dropped 4 bases, with 10 bases sitting between them. The germline gives CDR1 SQVTM, CDR2 ANQGSEA.

The V gene is TRBV20-1, the J gene TRBJ1-1, with D uncertain. Per germline, CDR1 DFQATT and CDR2 SNEGSKA (reference sequence). Trimming took off 0 bases at V and 3 bases at J, with 5 bases between the two ends. The CDR3 has 12 residues. The CDR3 spells CSARDPYTEAFF. The CDR3, as DNA: TGCAGTGCTAGAGACCCTTACACTGAAGCTTTCTTT.

This clonotype is termed hyperexpanded. The rearrangement joins TRBV6-1 to TRBJ1-1, with a weak D call TRBD1 (5 bases). This CDR3 spans 14 amino acids. Trimming shortened V by 6 bases and J by 1 base, and 12 bases separated the two germline ends. Germline-derived CDR1 and CDR2 are MNHNS and SASEGT. As DNA, the CDR3 is TGTGCCAGCAGGGTTGAAACAGGGAACACTGAAGCTTTCTTT. Translating it yields CASRVETGNTEAFF.

This clonotype turned up a few times. The rearrangement links TRBV30 to TRBJ1-2; TRBD1 matches at 7 bases. The CDR3 extends over 14 amino acids. V was clipped by 3 bases and J by 0 bases; unmatched bases: 4. The germline CDR1 and CDR2 sequences are GTSNPN and SVGIG (reference sequence). CDR3 DNA: TGTGCCTGGAGGGGACAGCTGACTAACTATGGCTACACCTTC. Its protein is CAWRGQLTNYGYTF.